The 23 T cell receptor beta chains below were found in one sample sequenced in a study of blood T cells in healthy people across ages. Next came a second PCR, run for roughly 6 to 11 cycles, which used a sample-barcoded 5' primer along with a J-beta primer mix. MiXCR was run by TCRdb on the 5' RACE reads, yielding one entry per CDR3 protein. The sample has around 580,000 distinct CDR3 sequences; 47% are singletons. The sequencing input was blood. The receptor source for this set is a man aged 80 or over in good health.

This clonotype was detected only a few times. The J gene is TRBJ1-5, the V gene TRBV6-2 or TRBV6-3; TRBD1 might be the D (5 bases). This CDR3 region has 15 residues. The V end was cut by 2 bases, the J end by 5 bases, with 13 bases between. CDR1 is MNHEY, CDR2 SVGEGT, per germline. The CDR3 DNA is TGTGCCAGCAGTTACGGCTCAGGGCGGGATCAGCCCCAGCATTTT. This encodes CASSYGSGRDQPQHF.

This clonotype was observed a few times. The genes are TRBV28 and TRBJ2-5, with D possibly being TRBD1 or TRBD2 (6 bases each). Germline V gene sequence: CDR1 MDHEN, CDR2 SYDVKM. V was cut by 7 bases and J by 5 bases, with 23 bases left in between. The CDR3 is 16 amino acids. The CDR3 region has the DNA TGTGCCAGCACCTCTCCGAAGGAGGGGGACCCGGAGACCCAGTACTTC. Amino acids: CASTSPKEGDPETQYF.

The table lists this clonotype with a few counts. The chain combines TRBV20-1 with TRBJ1-4, with 9 positions matching TRBD1. Germline V gene data show CDR1 as DFQATT and CDR2 as SNEGSKA (reference sequence). This CDR3 is 14 amino acids long. The junction had 9 bases not matched to a gene; V was cut back by 3 bases and J by 10 bases. The chain's CDR3 is CSARRGQGDGKLFF. As DNA, the CDR3 is TGCAGTGCTAGGAGGGGACAGGGCGATGGAAAACTGTTTTTT.

This sequence joins TRBV15 and TRBJ2-5, with D perhaps TRBD1 (6 bases). The end of the DNA fits TRBJ2-7 better, so the J call may be wrong. CDR1 is LNHNV, CDR2 YYDKDF, per germline (reference sequence). The CDR3 totals 15 residues. The CDR3 DNA reads TGTGCCACCAGCAGAGCAGGGGACCCTTCCCACGAGCAGTACTTC. Amino acid sequence: CATSRAGDPSHEQYF.

The V call is TRBV4-1, the J call TRBJ2-5; D gene uncertain. V dropped 1 base and J dropped 5 bases, with 8 bases sitting between them. Germline values: CDR1 MGHRA, CDR2 YSYEKL. The CDR3 runs 13 residues. The CDR3 sequence: CASSQGSEETQYF. The DNA for the CDR3 is TGCGCCAGCAGCCAAGGGTCCGAGGAGACCCAGTACTTC.

This clonotype was picked up many times. The V and J genes are TRBV6-6 and TRBJ2-5; D call uncertain. The germline V gene has CDR1 MNHNY and CDR2 SVGAGI (reference sequence). This CDR3 has 15 amino acids. V lost 0 bases, J lost 1 base, and 9 bases lay in between. CDR3 region: CASSYSFMGQETQYF. The DNA of the CDR3 is TGTGCCAGCAGTTACTCGTTTATGGGCCAAGAGACCCAGTACTTC.

This clonotype has just a few counts. The chain couples TRBV4-3 to TRBJ1-1; unclear D gene. Germline assignment: CDR1 LGHNA and CDR2 YSLEER. CDR3 length equals 17 residues. V lost 0 bases, J lost 2 bases, and 16 bases lay in between. The CDR3 bases are TGCGCCAGCAGCCAAGATACGGGAAGACGCTACAACACTGAAGCTTTCTTT. This encodes CASSQDTGRRYNTEAFF.

The chain carries TRBV5-1 and TRBJ2-7, with a possible D match to TRBD1 (5 bases). CDR1 and CDR2 (germline): SGHRS, YFSETQ. The V and J ends lost 0 bases and 0 bases respectively, with 13 bases between them. The CDR3 covers 16 residues. The CDR3 coding sequence is TGCGCCAGCAGCTTGGCCGCAGGGCCAAGCTCCTACGAGCAGTACTTC. Translation gives CASSLAAGPSSYEQYF. The variable domain in full, with the rest retrieved from reference TRBV5-1 and TRBJ2-7, is KAGVTQTPRYLIKTRGQQVTLSCSPISGHRSVSWYQQTPGQGLQFLFEYFSETQRNKGNFPGRFSGRQFSNSRSEMNVSTLELGDSALYLCASSLAAGPSSYEQYFGPGTRLTVT.

The rearrangement joins TRBV5-1 to TRBJ2-1, with a possible D match to TRBD2 (6 bases). The V and J ends lost 8 bases and 8 bases respectively, with 23 bases between them. In germline, CDR1 is SGHRS, CDR2 YFSETQ. CDR3 length equals 15 residues. CDR3 amino acids: CAREGRARRLDEQFF. CDR3 bases: TGCGCCAGGGAGGGGCGGGCGAGGCGGTTGGATGAGCAGTTCTTC.

This clonotype has only a few counts. The chain carries TRBV10-3 and TRBJ2-5; possibly TRBD2 for D (6 bases). The CDR3 is made up of 15 amino acids. V gave up 6 bases and J gave up 1 base, with 15 bases separating them. Germline CDR1 and CDR2: ENHRY and SYGVKD. CDR3: CAISRSGQSQETQYF. Here the CDR3 DNA reads TGTGCCATCAGCCGCAGCGGGCAAAGCCAAGAGACCCAGTACTTC.

The rearrangement links TRBV20-1 to TRBJ2-3; 8 bases fit TRBD2. V shed 5 bases, J shed 3 bases, and the junction held 4 bases outside the gene matches. The CDR3 runs 13 residues. CDR1 and CDR2 (germline): DFQATT, SNEGSKA (reference sequence). The CDR3 loop reads CSASSGRTDTQYF. The CDR3 nucleotides read TGCAGTGCTTCAAGCGGGAGAACAGATACGCAGTATTTT.

The chain combines TRBV6-2 or TRBV6-3 with TRBJ2-1; 7 bases map to TRBD1. CDR1 is MNHEY and CDR2 is SVGEGT in the germline V gene. The CDR3 consists of 14 residues. V trimming: 5 bases; J trimming: 5 bases; junction bases outside the gene matches: 6. In DNA form, the CDR3 reads TGTGCCAGCAGTCGCCCGGGACAGAACAATGAGCAGTTCTTC. Translated, it gives CASSRPGQNNEQFF.

The table lists this clonotype with many counts. The DNA of the CDR3 is TGTGCCAGCAGCCCACCCGGGGAAAACATTCAGTACTTC. Translating it yields CASSPPGENIQYF. The chain employs TRBV7-2 and TRBJ2-4, with TRBD2 as a possible D gene (5 bases). V was clipped by 5 bases and J by 5 bases, with 10 bases between them. The CDR3 sequence is 13 residues long. Germline CDR1 is SGHTA and CDR2 is FQGNSA.

This rearrangement joins TRBV11-2 to TRBJ2-1; tentatively, D is TRBD2 (7 bases). CDR1 and CDR2 (germline): SGHAT, FQNNGV. This CDR3 is 15 amino acids long. V was trimmed by 3 bases and J by 8 bases, leaving 17 bases between them. Here the CDR3 reads CASSFVVGRGDEQFF. The CDR3 DNA reads as TGTGCCAGCAGCTTCGTTGTTGGGAGGGGGGATGAGCAGTTCTTC. Complete variable domain (other parts from reference TRBV11-2 and TRBJ2-1): EAGVAQSPRYKIIEKRQSVAFWCNPISGHATLYWYQQILGQGPKLLIQFQNNGVVDDSQLPKDRFSAERLKGVDSTLKIQPAKLEDSAVYLCASSFVVGRGDEQFFGPGTRLTVL.

As to this clonotype: A much larger clonotype is one base distant, so this may be a read error. The chain couples TRBV6-6 to TRBJ2-1; possible D gene TRBD2, 6 bases. Germline lookup yields CDR1 MNHNY and CDR2 SVGAGI (reference sequence). The CDR3 sequence is 17 residues long. V was cut by 4 bases and J by 8 bases, with 24 bases left in between. DNA of the CDR3: TGTGCCAGCAGTTCCGGGCGGGAACGCCACGCGGGCGATGAGCAGTTCTTC. Translating it yields CASSSGRERHAGDEQFF.

The J gene is TRBJ2-2, the V gene TRBV6-5; TRBD2 matches at 8 bases. Germline-derived CDR1 and CDR2 are MNHEY and SVGAGI. J lost 7 bases, V lost 6 bases, and 1 base had no gene match. The CDR3 sequence is 12 residues long. The CDR3 nucleotides read TGTGCCAGCAGAACTAGCGGCGGGGAGCTGTTTTTT. This gives the protein CASRTSGGELFF.

V usage is TRBV12-3 or TRBV12-4 and J usage is TRBJ2-5; the D is unclear. CDR3 length: 14 amino acids. V was shortened by 2 bases and J by 1 base, with 8 bases between the two germline ends. For the CDR3, the DNA is TGTGCCAGCAGTTTAATACGGAGCCAAGAGACCCAGTACTTC. It is translated as CASSLIRSQETQYF.

This rearrangement joins TRBV7-8 to TRBJ2-1; TRBD2 aligns across 9 bases. The CDR3 has 12 amino acids. The ends lost 4 bases at V and 10 bases at J; junction bases unmatched: 2. Germline CDR1 is SGHVS and CDR2 is FQNEAQ. The CDR3, as DNA: TGTGCCAGCAGCTGGACTAGCGCGGAGCAGTTCTTC. Translating it yields CASSWTSAEQFF.

V and J are TRBV3-1 and TRBJ2-5; TRBD2 might be the D (6 bases). This CDR3 has 14 residues. Trimming stripped 2 bases from V and 2 bases from J, with 9 bases between. The germline CDR1 and CDR2 sequences are LGHDT and YNNKEL (reference sequence). CDR3 nucleotides: TGTGCCAGCAGCCAATGGGAGGTGCAAGAGACCCAGTACTTC. This sequence encodes CASSQWEVQETQYF.

The chain is built from TRBV12-3 or TRBV12-4 and TRBJ2-5; the match to TRBD2 covers 13 bases. The CDR3 runs to 15 residues. With V trimmed by 7 bases and J by 11 bases, 13 bases remained unmatched. CDR3 bases: TGTGCCAGCACCCCACTAGCGGGGGGGCCCTATGAGCAGTACTTC. This sequence encodes CASTPLAGGPYEQYF.

This clonotype was seen many times. This CDR3 reads CASSWGVPGTSVYNEQFF. CDR3 bases: TGTGCCAGCAGCTGGGGAGTTCCGGGGACTAGCGTATACAATGAGCAGTTCTTC. The chain links TRBV6-5 to TRBJ2-1; 10 bases agree with TRBD2. Trimming at V came to 6 bases and at J to 4 bases, leaving 15 bases not matched to a gene. Germline V gives CDR1 MNHEY, CDR2 SVGAGI. The CDR3 spans 18 residues.

In DNA form, the CDR3 reads TGTGCCAGCAGTTTGTGGCAGAGCAATCAGCCCCAGCATTTT. Protein: CASSLWQSNQPQHF. V gene TRBV12-3 or TRBV12-4 combines with J gene TRBJ1-5; D is undetermined. This CDR3 is 14 amino acids long. Trimming pared 3 bases from V and 1 base from J, leaving 7 bases between.

This clonotype is a singleton in its sample. This chain links TRBV12-3 or TRBV12-4 with TRBJ2-7; no clear D gene. Matching the DNA end better, TRBJ2-5 makes the J call doubtful. The CDR3 contains 13 residues. CDR3 bases: TGTGCCAGCACTCCCACCCGATCGGAGACCCAGTACTTC. Amino acids: CASTPTRSETQYF.